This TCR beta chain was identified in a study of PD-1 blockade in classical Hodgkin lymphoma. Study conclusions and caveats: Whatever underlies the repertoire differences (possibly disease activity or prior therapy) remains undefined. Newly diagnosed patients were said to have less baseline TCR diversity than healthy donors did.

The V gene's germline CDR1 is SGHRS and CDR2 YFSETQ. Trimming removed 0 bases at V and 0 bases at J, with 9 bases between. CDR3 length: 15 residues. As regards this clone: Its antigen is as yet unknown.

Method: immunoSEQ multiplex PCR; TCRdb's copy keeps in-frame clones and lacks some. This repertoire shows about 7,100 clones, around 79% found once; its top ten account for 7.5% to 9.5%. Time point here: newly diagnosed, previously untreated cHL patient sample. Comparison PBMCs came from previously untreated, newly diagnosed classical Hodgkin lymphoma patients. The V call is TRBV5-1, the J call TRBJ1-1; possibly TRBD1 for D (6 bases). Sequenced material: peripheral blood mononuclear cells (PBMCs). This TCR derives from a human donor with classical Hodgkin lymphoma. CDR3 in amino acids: CASSLDRVMNTEAFF. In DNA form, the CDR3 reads TGCGCCAGCAGCTTGGACAGGGTAATGAACACTGAAGCTTTCTTT.